These T cell receptor beta chains were read from a single sample in a study of T-cell reconstitution after alpha-beta-depleted transplantation in children. TCRdb re-derived calls from the PCR reads in MiXCR, one entry per CDR3 protein. This table holds about 580,000 distinct CDR3 sequences, 23% found once. This specimen consisted of PBMCs, mostly from graft donor cells, obtained 360 days after TCRalphabeta/CD19-depleted stem cell transplant. The receptors originated from a boy under two years old who had a stem cell transplant for acute myeloid leukemia, so the T cells may come from the graft donor. The CDR3 runs from the conserved cysteine through the conserved F or W. The D gene is left open where the match is weak. Rows may omit the clone size; those that give it use once, few, many or a size class.

abundance	v_gene	j_gene	d_gene	CDR3aa	CDR3nt
few	TRBV20-1	TRBJ2-1	NA	CSASSGSYNEQFF	TGCAGTGCTAGCAGCGGCTCCTACAATGAGCAGTTCTTC
NA	TRBV6-5	TRBJ1-3	NA	CASSYGRAGGNTIYF	TGTGCCAGCAGTTACGGGAGGGCGGGTGGAAACACCATATATTTT
NA	TRBV30	TRBJ2-7	NA	CAWTVGIGEQYF	TGTGCCTGGACAGTGGGGATTGGCGAGCAGTACTTC
many	TRBV24-1	TRBJ1-2	NA	CATSDPGYGYTF	TGTGCCACCAGTGATCCAGGGTACGGCTACACCTTC
few	TRBV5-6	TRBJ2-5	TRBD2	CASSLEGWGGRETQYF	TGTGCCAGCAGCTTGGAAGGGTGGGGGGGACGAGAGACCCAGTACTTC
few	TRBV6-1	TRBJ2-7	TRBD2	CASRRGLAGGSYEQYF	TGTGCCAGCAGACGGGGACTAGCGGGGGGATCCTACGAGCAGTACTTC
NA	TRBV24-1	TRBJ2-5	NA	CATSPQGRQETQYF	TGTGCCACCAGTCCTCAGGGAAGACAAGAGACCCAGTACTTC
NA	TRBV15	TRBJ1-1	TRBD1	CATSSRQGASTEAFF	TGTGCCACCAGCAGCCGACAGGGGGCGAGCACTGAAGCTTTCTTT
NA	TRBV21-1	TRBJ2-7	NA	CASSGRGAHEQYF	TGTGCCAGCAGCGGACGGGGGGCCCACGAGCAGTACTTC
NA	TRBV4-1	TRBJ1-4	NA	CASSQDNTQELFF	TGCGCCAGCAGCCAAGATAATACCCAGGAACTGTTTTTT
many	TRBV29-1	TRBJ2-7	NA	CSVEDREYEQYF	TGCAGCGTTGAAGATCGTGAGTACGAGCAGTACTTC
few	TRBV12-3/TRBV12-4	TRBJ1-5	NA	CASSPRGGPPQHF	TGTGCCAGCAGTCCCAGGGGTGGTCCGCCCCAGCATTTT
NA	TRBV11-3	TRBJ2-1	TRBD2	CASSGQRGASYNEQFF	TGTGCCAGCAGCGGGCAGCGGGGGGCCTCCTACAATGAGCAGTTCTTC
many	TRBV7-9	TRBJ2-5	NA	CASSLGTETQYF	TGTGCCAGCAGCTTAGGAACTGAGACCCAGTACTTC
many	TRBV29-1	TRBJ2-5	TRBD1	CSVDGTGVFSQETQYF	TGCAGCGTTGACGGGACAGGGGTTTTTTCCCAAGAGACCCAGTACTTC